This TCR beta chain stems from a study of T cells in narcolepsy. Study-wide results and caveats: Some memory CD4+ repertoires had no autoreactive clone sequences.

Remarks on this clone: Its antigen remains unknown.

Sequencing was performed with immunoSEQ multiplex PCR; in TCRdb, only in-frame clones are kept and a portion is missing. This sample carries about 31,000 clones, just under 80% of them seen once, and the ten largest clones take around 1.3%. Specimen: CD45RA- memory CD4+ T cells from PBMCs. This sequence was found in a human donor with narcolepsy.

The CDR3 loop reads CASSLVRQGAYGANVLTF. Here the CDR3 DNA reads TGTGCCAGCAGCTTAGTTCGCCAGGGGGCTTATGGGGCCAACGTCCTGACTTTC. This chain links TRBV7-2 with TRBJ2-6; 8 bases line up with TRBD1. Looked up from germline, CDR1 is SGHTA and CDR2 is FQGNSA. This CDR3 has 18 amino acids. J gave up 3 bases and V 1 base, and 8 bases lay outside the gene matches.